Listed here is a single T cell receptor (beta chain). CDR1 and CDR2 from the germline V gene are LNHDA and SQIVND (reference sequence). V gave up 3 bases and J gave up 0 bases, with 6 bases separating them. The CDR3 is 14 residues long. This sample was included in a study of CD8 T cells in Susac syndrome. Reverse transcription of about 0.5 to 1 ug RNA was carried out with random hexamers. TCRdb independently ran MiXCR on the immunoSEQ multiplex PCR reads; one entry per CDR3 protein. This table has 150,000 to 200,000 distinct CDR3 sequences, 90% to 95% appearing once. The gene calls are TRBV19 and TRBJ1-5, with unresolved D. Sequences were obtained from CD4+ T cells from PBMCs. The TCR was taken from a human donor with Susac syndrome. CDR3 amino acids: CASSIEGSNQPQHF. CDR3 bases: TGTGCCAGTAGTATCGAGGGTAGCAATCAGCCCCAGCATTTT. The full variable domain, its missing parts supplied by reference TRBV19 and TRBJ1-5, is DGGITQSPKYLFRKEGQNVTLSCEQNLNHDAMYWYRQDPGQGLRLIYYSQIVNDFQKGDIAEGYSVSREKKESFPLTVTSAQKNPTAFYLCASSIEGSNQPQHFGDGTRLSIL.